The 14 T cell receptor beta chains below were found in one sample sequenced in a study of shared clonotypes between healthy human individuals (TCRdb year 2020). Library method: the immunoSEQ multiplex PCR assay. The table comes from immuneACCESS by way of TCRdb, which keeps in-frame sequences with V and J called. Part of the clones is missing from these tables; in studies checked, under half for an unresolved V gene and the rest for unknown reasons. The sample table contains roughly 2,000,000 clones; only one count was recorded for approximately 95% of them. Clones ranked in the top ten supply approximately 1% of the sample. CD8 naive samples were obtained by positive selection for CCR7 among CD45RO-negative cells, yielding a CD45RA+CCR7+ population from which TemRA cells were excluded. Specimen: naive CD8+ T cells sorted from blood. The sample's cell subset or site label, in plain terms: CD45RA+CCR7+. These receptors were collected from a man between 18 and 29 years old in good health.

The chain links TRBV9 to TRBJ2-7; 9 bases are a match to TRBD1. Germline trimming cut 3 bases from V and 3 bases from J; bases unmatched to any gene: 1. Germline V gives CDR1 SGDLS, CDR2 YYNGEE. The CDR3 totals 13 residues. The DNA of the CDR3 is TGTGCCAGCAGCGGGGACAGGGACTACGAGCAGTACTTC. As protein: CASSGDRDYEQYF.

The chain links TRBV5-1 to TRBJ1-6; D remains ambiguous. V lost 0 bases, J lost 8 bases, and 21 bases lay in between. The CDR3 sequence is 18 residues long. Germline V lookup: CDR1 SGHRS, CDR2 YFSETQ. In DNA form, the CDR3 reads TGCGCCAGCAGCTTGGGGAATCAGGTACTCCCGGGTGATTCACCCCTCCACTTT. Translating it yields CASSLGNQVLPGDSPLHF.

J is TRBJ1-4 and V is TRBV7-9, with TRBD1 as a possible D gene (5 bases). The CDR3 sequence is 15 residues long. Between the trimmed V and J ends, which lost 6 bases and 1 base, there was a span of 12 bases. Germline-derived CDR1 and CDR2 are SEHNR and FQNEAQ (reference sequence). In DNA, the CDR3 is TGTGCCAGCAGTCTCAGTGGGGGAACTAATGAAAAACTGTTTTTT. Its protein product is CASSLSGGTNEKLFF. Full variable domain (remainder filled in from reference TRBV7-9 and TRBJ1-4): DTGVSQNPRHKITKRGQNVTFRCDPISEHNRLYWYRQTLGQGPEFLTYFQNEAQLEKSRLLSDRFSAERPKGSFSTLEIQRTEQGDSAMYLCASSLSGGTNEKLFFGSGTQLSVL.

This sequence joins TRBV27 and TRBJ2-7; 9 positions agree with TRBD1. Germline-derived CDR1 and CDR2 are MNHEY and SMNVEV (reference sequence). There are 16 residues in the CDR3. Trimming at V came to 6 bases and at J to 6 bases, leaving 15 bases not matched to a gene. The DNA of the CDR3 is TGTGCCAGCAGCTTTCTGACTGGACAGGGGACGATCGAGCAGTACTTC. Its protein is CASSFLTGQGTIEQYF.

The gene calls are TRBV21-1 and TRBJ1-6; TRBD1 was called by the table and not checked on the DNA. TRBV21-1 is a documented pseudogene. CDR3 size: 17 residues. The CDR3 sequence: CASSNEADRGRGSPLHF. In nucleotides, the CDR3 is TGTGCCAGCAGCAACGAAGCGGACAGGGGGCGAGGATCACCCCTCCACTTT.

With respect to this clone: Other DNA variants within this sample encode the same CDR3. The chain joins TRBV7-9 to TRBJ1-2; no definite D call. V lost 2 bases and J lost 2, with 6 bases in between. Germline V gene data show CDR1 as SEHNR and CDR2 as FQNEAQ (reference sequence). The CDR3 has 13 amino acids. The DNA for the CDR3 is TGTGCCAGCAGCTTATCCTCCAACTATGGCTACACCTTC. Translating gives CASSLSSNYGYTF.

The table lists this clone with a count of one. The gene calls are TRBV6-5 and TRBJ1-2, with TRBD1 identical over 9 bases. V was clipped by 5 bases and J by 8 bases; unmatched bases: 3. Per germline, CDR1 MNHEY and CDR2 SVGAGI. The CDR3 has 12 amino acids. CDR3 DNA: TGTGCCAGCAGTACAGGGGGCGGAGGCTACACCTTC. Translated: CASSTGGGGYTF.

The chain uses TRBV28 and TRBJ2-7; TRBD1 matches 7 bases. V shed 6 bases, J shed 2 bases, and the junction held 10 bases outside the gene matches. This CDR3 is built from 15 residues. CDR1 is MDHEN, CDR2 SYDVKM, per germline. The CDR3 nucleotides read TGTGCCAGCAGCCTGGATCGGGACAGTACCTACGAGCAGTACTTC. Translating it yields CASSLDRDSTYEQYF.

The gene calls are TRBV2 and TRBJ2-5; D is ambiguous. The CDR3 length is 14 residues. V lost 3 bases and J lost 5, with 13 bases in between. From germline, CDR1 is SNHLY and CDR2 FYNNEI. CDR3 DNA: TGTGCCAGCAGTGAGCCGGGCCCCTTGGAGACCCAGTACTTC. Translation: CASSEPGPLETQYF.

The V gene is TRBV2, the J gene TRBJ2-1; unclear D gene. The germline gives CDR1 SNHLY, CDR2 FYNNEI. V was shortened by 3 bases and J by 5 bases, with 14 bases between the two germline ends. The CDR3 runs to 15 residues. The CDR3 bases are TGTGCCAGCAGTGAGGGGTGGCTGGTCGACAATGAGCAGTTCTTC. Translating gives CASSEGWLVDNEQFF.

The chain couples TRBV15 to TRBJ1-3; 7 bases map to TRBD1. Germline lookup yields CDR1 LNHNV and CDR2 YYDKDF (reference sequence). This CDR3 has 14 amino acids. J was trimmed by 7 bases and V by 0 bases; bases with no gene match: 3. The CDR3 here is CATSRDRGVNTIYF. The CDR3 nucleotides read TGTGCCACCAGCAGAGACAGGGGGGTGAACACCATATATTTT.

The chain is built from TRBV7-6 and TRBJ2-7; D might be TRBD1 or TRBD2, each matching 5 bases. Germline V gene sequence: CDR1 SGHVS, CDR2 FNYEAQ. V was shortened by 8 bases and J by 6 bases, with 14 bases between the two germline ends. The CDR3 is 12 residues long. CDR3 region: CASGSEGIEQYF. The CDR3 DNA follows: TGTGCCAGCGGAAGTGAGGGGATCGAGCAGTACTTC.

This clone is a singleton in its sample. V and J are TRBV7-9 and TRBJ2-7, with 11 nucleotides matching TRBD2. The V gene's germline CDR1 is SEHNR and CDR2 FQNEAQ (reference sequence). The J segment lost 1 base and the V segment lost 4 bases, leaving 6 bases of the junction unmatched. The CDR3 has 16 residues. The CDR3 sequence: CASSSLLAGESYEQYF. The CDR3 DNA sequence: TGTGCCAGCAGCTCCCTACTAGCGGGAGAATCCTACGAGCAGTACTTC.

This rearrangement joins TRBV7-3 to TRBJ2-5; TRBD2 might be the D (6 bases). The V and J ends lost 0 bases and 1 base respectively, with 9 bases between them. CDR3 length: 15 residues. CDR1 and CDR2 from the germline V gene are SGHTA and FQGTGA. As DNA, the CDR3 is TGTGCCAGCAGCTTAACGTTCGGGGGCCAAGAGACCCAGTACTTC. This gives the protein CASSLTFGGQETQYF.